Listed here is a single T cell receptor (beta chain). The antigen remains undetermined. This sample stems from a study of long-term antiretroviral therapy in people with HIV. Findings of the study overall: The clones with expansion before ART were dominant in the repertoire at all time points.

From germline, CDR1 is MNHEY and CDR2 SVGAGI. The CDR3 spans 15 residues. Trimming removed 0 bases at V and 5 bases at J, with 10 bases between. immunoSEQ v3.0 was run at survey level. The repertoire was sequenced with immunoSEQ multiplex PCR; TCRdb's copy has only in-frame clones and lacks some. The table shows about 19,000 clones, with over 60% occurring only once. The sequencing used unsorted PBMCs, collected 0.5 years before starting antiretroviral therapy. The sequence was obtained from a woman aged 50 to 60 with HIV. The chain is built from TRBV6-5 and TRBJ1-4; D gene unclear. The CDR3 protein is CASSYSRQKNEKLFF. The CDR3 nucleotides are TGTGCCAGCAGTTACTCGCGGCAGAAAAATGAAAAACTGTTTTTT.